Each of the 22 T cell receptor beta chains below was sequenced from the same sample in a study of vaccination and CD4 T cells after COVID-19. The time point: late sampling 161 to 241 days after vaccination in a few convalescent patients. The treatment: roughly 10-day PBMC culture with coronavirus spike peptide pools or control peptides (ViraFEST assay). At the Johns Hopkins FTIC core, DNA taken from cultured CD4+ T cells was sequenced by way of the Oncomine TCR Beta short-read assay. TCRdb itself ran the PCR reads through MiXCR, one entry per CDR3 protein. The top ten clones hold 4.9% of a sample with 20,000 to 25,000 distinct CDR3 sequences, approximately 41% of them seen once. Antigen specificity for these receptors is unknown. The sequencing used CD4+ T cells from blood, cultured in vitro, collected about 7 months after SARS-CoV-2 vaccination. Receptors originate from a human donor who had recovered from COVID-19.

The chain is built from TRBV19 and TRBJ2-7; D is undetermined. The CDR3 length is 15 residues. Trimming removed 1 base from V and 3 bases from J, with 13 bases in between. The germline V gene has CDR1 LNHDA and CDR2 SQIVND (reference sequence). The CDR3 DNA reads as TGTGCCAGTAGTATAGCGAGACTGCCTATCTACGAGCAGTACTTC. Encoded protein: CASSIARLPIYEQYF.

The chain combines TRBV6-1 with TRBJ2-6; no definite D call. The germline gives CDR1 MNHNS, CDR2 SASEGT. With 4 bases removed from V and 3 bases from J, the gap between germline ends came to 10 bases. This CDR3 is built from 15 residues. CDR3 protein: CASSASTVGANVLTF. CDR3 coding DNA: TGTGCCAGCAGTGCCAGCACAGTTGGGGCCAACGTCCTGACTTTC.

This clonotype is deemed medium-sized (0.01 to 0.1%). The J gene is TRBJ1-5, the V gene TRBV6-1; no clear D gene. Germline CDR1 reads MNHNS; CDR2 reads SASEGT. The CDR3 contains 13 residues. V shed 5 bases and J shed 2 bases, with 7 bases lying between them. CDR3 sequence reads: CASSPQGNQPQHF. As DNA, the CDR3 is TGTGCCAGCAGTCCCCAGGGCAATCAGCCCCAGCATTTT.

This chain joins TRBV6-2 or TRBV6-3 and TRBJ2-7, with a weak D call TRBD2 (5 bases). This CDR3 region has 13 residues. The germline V gene has CDR1 MNHEY and CDR2 SVGEGT. The ends were cut back, 6 bases at V and 0 bases at J, with 9 bases in the middle. Here the CDR3 reads CASSWRPSYEQYF. The CDR3 region has the DNA TGTGCCAGCAGCTGGAGGCCCTCCTACGAGCAGTACTTC.

This clonotype was detected only a few times. This chain links TRBV27 with TRBJ2-2, with 13 bases that match TRBD2. After removal of 5 bases from V and 4 bases from J, the junction contained 13 bases not matched to a gene. This CDR3 comprises 19 residues. Germline V CDR1 and CDR2: MNHEY, SMNVEV (reference sequence). The CDR3 nucleotides read TGTGCCAGCAGTACTCCTGGGACTAGCGGGAAACGGAGCACCGGGGAGCTGTTTTTT. Amino acids: CASSTPGTSGKRSTGELFF.

The rearrangement links TRBV27 to TRBJ1-5, with TRBD1 matching over 12 bases. The CDR3 is 16 amino acids. The germline V gene has CDR1 MNHEY and CDR2 SMNVEV (reference sequence). Trimming cost V 6 bases and J 0 bases; bases outside gene matches: 3. CDR3 bases: TGTGCCAGCAGCGGGACAGGGGGCCTTAGCAATCAGCCCCAGCATTTT. Translated: CASSGTGGLSNQPQHF.

The chain recombines TRBV6-2 or TRBV6-3 with TRBJ1-2; D may be TRBD1 (6 bases). Germline values: CDR1 MNHEY, CDR2 SVGEGT. Trimming removed 7 bases at V and 4 bases at J, with 16 bases between. The CDR3 contains 14 residues. CDR3 loop: CASTPNGGIYGYTF. The CDR3 DNA reads TGTGCCAGCACCCCTAACGGGGGCATCTATGGCTACACCTTC.

The chain couples TRBV19 to TRBJ2-1; weak D call: TRBD2 (5 bases). The CDR3 is 16 amino acids. Trimming left V 3 bases short and J 7 bases short, with 19 bases between. Per germline, CDR1 LNHDA and CDR2 SQIVND (reference sequence). For the CDR3, the DNA is TGTGCCAGTAGTATCAGGTTCCTTTATGGCGGGAATGAGCAGTTCTTC. It translates to CASSIRFLYGGNEQFF.

The rearrangement links TRBV10-3 to TRBJ2-3; 8 bases align to TRBD1. CDR3 length: 13 amino acids. CDR1 is ENHRY, CDR2 SYGVKD, per germline. V lost 8 bases, J lost 5 bases, and 6 bases stayed unmatched. CDR3 in DNA: TGTGCCATCGGGCAGGGGGCAAGAGATACGCAGTATTTT. Translating gives CAIGQGARDTQYF.

The table lists this clonotype with a few counts. This chain links TRBV20-1 with TRBJ2-7, with TRBD1 as a possible D gene (5 bases). The CDR3 extends over 12 amino acids. V dropped 1 base and J dropped 7 bases, with 11 bases sitting between them. CDR1 is DFQATT and CDR2 is SNEGSKA in the germline V gene (reference sequence). The chain's CDR3 is CSARGRDGEQYF. The CDR3 nucleotides are TGCAGTGCTAGAGGCAGGGATGGGGAGCAGTACTTC.

The J gene is TRBJ1-1, the V gene TRBV28; D may be TRBD1 (6 bases). The CDR3 is made up of 11 amino acids. Germline CDR1 MDHEN, CDR2 SYDVKM. V gave up 7 bases and J gave up 8 bases, with 11 bases separating them. CDR3 DNA sequence: TGTGCCAGCACTCACGGGACAGAAGCTTTCTTT. This codes for CASTHGTEAFF.

The genes are TRBV6-5 and TRBJ2-7; 11 nucleotides match TRBD2. CDR1 is MNHEY, CDR2 SVGAGI, per germline. The CDR3 is 18 residues long. V lost 2 bases to trimming and J lost 2 bases; unmatched junction nucleotides: 11. The CDR3: CASSYRKTGTSGTYEQYF. CDR3 in DNA: TGTGCCAGCAGTTACCGTAAGACCGGGACTAGCGGAACCTACGAGCAGTACTTC.

The chain recombines TRBV7-8 with TRBJ2-5, with D perhaps TRBD1 or TRBD2 (5 bases each). Trimming removed 5 bases from V and 4 bases from J, with 14 bases in between. The CDR3 consists of 14 residues. Germline V lookup: CDR1 SGHVS, CDR2 FQNEAQ. CDR3 sequence: CASSLRDPIETQYF. The CDR3 region has the DNA TGTGCCAGCAGCCTTCGGGACCCGATAGAGACCCAGTACTTC.

The V gene is TRBV20-1, the J gene TRBJ2-4; no clear D. The CDR3 runs 15 residues. Germline V gene sequence: CDR1 DFQATT, CDR2 SNEGSKA (reference sequence). Trimming took off 1 base at V and 0 bases at J, with 10 bases between the two ends. CDR3 loop: CSARVTERAKNIQYF. The CDR3 DNA reads TGCAGTGCTAGAGTTACCGAGCGAGCCAAAAACATTCAGTACTTC.

The chain uses TRBV6-1 and TRBJ2-1, with D possibly TRBD1 on 5 matching bases. Trimming stripped 2 bases from V and 9 bases from J, with 14 bases between. This CDR3 region has 14 residues. The germline V gene has CDR1 MNHNS and CDR2 SASEGT. CDR3: CASSERQGRGEQFF. CDR3 coding DNA: TGTGCCAGCAGTGAAAGGCAGGGTAGGGGTGAGCAGTTCTTC.

This chain links TRBV28 with TRBJ1-2; 9 bases align to TRBD1. V lost 10 bases to trimming and J lost 3 bases; unmatched junction nucleotides: 18. The germline V gene encodes CDR1 MDHEN and CDR2 SYDVKM. The CDR3 totals 17 residues. The CDR3 DNA reads TGTGCCATTTCCTCTCCGGGACAGGGACCCTCTGACTATGGCTACACCTTC. Translating it yields CAISSPGQGPSDYGYTF.

CDR3 nucleotides: TGCAGTGGCGAGAGAGAGACCCAGTACTTC. Its protein product is CSGERETQYF. The chain is built from TRBV20-1 and TRBJ2-5; D is uncertain. CDR3 length equals 10 residues. Germline values: CDR1 DFQATT, CDR2 SNEGSKA (reference sequence). Between the trimmed V and J ends, which lost 7 bases and 4 bases, there was a span of 7 bases.

The rearrangement links TRBV2 to TRBJ2-3; TRBD2 aligns across 7 bases. The CDR3 has 13 residues. The germline CDR1 and CDR2 sequences are SNHLY and FYNNEI. V was pared by 7 bases and J by 5 bases, with 6 bases of the junction left unmatched. CDR3 loop: CASTGERGDTQYF. CDR3 coding DNA: TGTGCCAGCACCGGAGAGCGGGGAGATACGCAGTATTTT. Supplemented by reference TRBV2 and TRBJ2-3, the full variable domain reads EPEVTQTPSHQVTQMGQEVILRCVPISNHLYFYWYRQILGQKVEFLVSFYNNEISEKSEIFDDQFSVERPDGSNFTLKIRSTKLEDSAMYFCASTGERGDTQYFGPGTRLTVL.

The chain employs TRBV6-2 or TRBV6-3 and TRBJ2-5, with TRBD2 matching 7 bases. There are 17 residues in the CDR3. Germline CDR1 and CDR2: MNHEY and SVGEGT. The junction had 18 bases not matched to a gene; V was cut back by 6 bases and J by 5 bases. The CDR3 protein is CASRVASGGVISETQYF. The DNA for the CDR3 is TGTGCCAGCAGGGTGGCTAGCGGAGGGGTGATTTCGGAGACCCAGTACTTC.

V is TRBV6-1 and J is TRBJ1-5; possible D gene TRBD1, 6 bases. V lost 5 bases and J lost 0, with 11 bases in between. Germline CDR1 MNHNS, CDR2 SASEGT. The CDR3 is 15 residues long. CDR3 in DNA: TGTGCCAGCAGTATACTGACAGGTAGCAATCAGCCCCAGCATTTT. Translation: CASSILTGSNQPQHF.

The V call is TRBV7-9, the J call TRBJ2-1, with 12 bases that match TRBD2. The CDR3 spans 15 residues. The trim removed 4 bases at V and 4 bases at J, leaving 2 bases unmatched. CDR1 SEHNR and CDR2 FQNEAQ come from the germline V gene (reference sequence). CDR3 protein: CASSSGTSGYNEQFF. The CDR3 DNA is TGTGCCAGCAGCTCCGGGACTAGCGGGTACAATGAGCAGTTCTTC. Filled out from reference TRBV7-9 and TRBJ2-1, the complete variable domain reads DTGVSQNPRHKITKRGQNVTFRCDPISEHNRLYWYRQTLGQGPEFLTYFQNEAQLEKSRLLSDRFSAERPKGSFSTLEIQRTEQGDSAMYLCASSSGTSGYNEQFFGPGTRLTVL.

The J gene is TRBJ2-4, the V gene TRBV7-8; a weak D match, TRBD1 (6 bases). The CDR3 loop spans 14 amino acids. Germline-derived CDR1 and CDR2 are SGHVS and FQNEAQ. Deletions cut 5 bases from V and 11 bases from J, with 19 bases between. For the CDR3, the DNA is TGTGCCAGCAGCCAGGATGTTCCAAGGGGGTTTCAGTACTTC. Translating it yields CASSQDVPRGFQYF.